Presented here are 21 T cell receptor beta chains from one specimen sequenced in a study of cytomegalovirus exposure and HLA in healthy donors. Primers: 60 Vbeta forward and 13 Jbeta reverse. Repertoires were generated with immunoSEQ multiplex PCR, while TCRdb's copy carries only in-frame clones and drops some. This table lists 65,000 to 90,000 clones. Sequencing input: PBMCs. These TCRs come from a female donor in good health and CMV-seropositive.

This chain joins TRBV29-1 and TRBJ2-2; 7 nucleotides align to TRBD1. Trimming removed 5 bases from V and 5 bases from J; junction bases left unmatched: 8. The CDR3 totals 14 residues. Germline-derived CDR1 and CDR2 are SQVTM and ANQGSEA. CDR3: CSVTRGPGTGELFF. The CDR3 coding sequence is TGCAGCGTTACTAGGGGGCCGGGGACCGGGGAGCTGTTTTTT.

The rearrangement uses TRBV27 and TRBJ1-2, with a tentative D call TRBD1 (5 bases). The CDR3 length is 15 residues. Trimming removed 2 bases from V and 1 base from J, with 11 bases in between. CDR1 and CDR2 from the germline V gene are MNHEY and SMNVEV (reference sequence). The CDR3 DNA follows: TGTGCCAGCAGTTTAATGGGGGGAGGTAACTATGGCTACACCTTC. Its protein is CASSLMGGGNYGYTF.

The gene calls are TRBV5-8 and TRBJ2-1; 12 nucleotides line up with TRBD1. CDR1 SGHTS and CDR2 YDEGEE come from the germline V gene. Germline trimming cut 1 base from V and 8 bases from J; bases unmatched to any gene: 4. The CDR3 is 15 amino acids. The CDR3 nucleotides read TGTGCCAGCAGCTTGTGGGACAGGGGGCAGGATGAGCAGTTCTTC. Translation gives CASSLWDRGQDEQFF. Supplemented by reference TRBV5-8 and TRBJ2-1, the full variable domain reads EAGVTQSPTHLIKTRGQQATLRCSPISGHTSVYWYQQALGLGLQFLLWYDEGEERNRGNFPPRFSGRQFPNYSSELNVNALELEDSALYLCASSLWDRGQDEQFFGPGTRLTVL.

This chain uses TRBV9 with TRBJ2-7; perhaps TRBD1 as D (6 bases). The CDR3 contains 15 residues. V was pared by 0 bases and J by 2 bases, with 12 bases between. Germline assignment: CDR1 SGDLS and CDR2 YYNGEE. As DNA, the CDR3 is TGTGCCAGCAGCGTAGCGGCAGGGGCGGCCTACGAGCAGTACTTC. Its translation: CASSVAAGAAYEQYF.

V is TRBV27 and J is TRBJ2-7, with 14 bases that match TRBD2. V shed 2 bases and J 1 base; nucleotides not matched to a gene: 7. This CDR3 contains 18 residues. Germline V gives CDR1 MNHEY, CDR2 SMNVEV (reference sequence). This CDR3 reads CASSLRYGTSGSSYEQYF. CDR3 bases: TGTGCCAGCAGTTTACGCTACGGGACTAGCGGGAGTTCCTACGAGCAGTACTTC.

The rearrangement joins TRBV15 to TRBJ1-2; D perhaps matches TRBD1 (5 bases). Germline CDR1 is LNHNV and CDR2 is YYDKDF (reference sequence). V gave up 0 bases and J gave up 2 bases, with 10 bases separating them. CDR3 length: 15 amino acids. CDR3 in amino acids: CATSRDPNRNYGYTF. For the CDR3, the DNA is TGTGCCACCAGCAGAGACCCGAACAGGAACTATGGCTACACCTTC. Filled out from reference TRBV15 and TRBJ1-2, the complete variable domain reads DAMVIQNPRYQVTQFGKPVTLSCSQTLNHNVMYWYQQKSSQAPKLLFHYYDKDFNNEADTPDNFQSRRPNTSFCFLDIRSPGLGDTAMYLCATSRDPNRNYGYTFGSGTRLTVV.

The chain employs TRBV6-6 and TRBJ2-7, with unresolved D. Looked up from germline, CDR1 is MNHNY and CDR2 is SVGAGI (reference sequence). The V and J ends lost 7 bases and 6 bases respectively, with 7 bases between them. The CDR3 consists of 10 residues. CDR3 in DNA: TGTGCCAGCACCCCCTCCGAGCAGTACTTC. Residues: CASTPSEQYF.

The rearrangement joins TRBV28 to TRBJ2-7, with 8 bases matching TRBD1. This CDR3 is 14 amino acids long. V gave up 5 bases and J gave up 5 bases; unmatched junction bases: 8. Germline V lookup: CDR1 MDHEN, CDR2 SYDVKM. CDR3 region: CASSPPGQGHEQYF. As DNA, the CDR3 is TGTGCCAGCAGTCCCCCCGGACAGGGCCACGAGCAGTACTTC.

V and J are TRBV6-6 and TRBJ1-1; TRBD1 matches 7 bases. The CDR3 extends over 14 amino acids. Germline V gene sequence: CDR1 MNHNY, CDR2 SVGAGI (reference sequence). With 4 bases clipped from V and 1 base from J, the junction kept 3 bases outside the gene matches. CDR3 sequence: CASSWTGENTEAFF. The CDR3 nucleotides are TGTGCCAGCAGTTGGACAGGAGAGAACACTGAAGCTTTCTTT.

The V gene is TRBV14, the J gene TRBJ1-6, with 9 bases lining up with TRBD1. Germline V gives CDR1 SGHDN, CDR2 FVKESK. CDR3 length equals 16 residues. V lost 4 bases, J lost 2 bases, and 3 bases stayed unmatched. The CDR3 DNA reads TGTGCCAGCAGCCGAACAGGGGGCACCTATAATTCACCCCTCCACTTT. Its translation is CASSRTGGTYNSPLHF.

DNA for the CDR3: TGTGCCAGCAGCTTAGTTCATACAGGGGCCTACGAGCAGTACTTC. Its translation: CASSLVHTGAYEQYF. The chain couples TRBV7-6 to TRBJ2-7; 7 positions match TRBD1. From germline, CDR1 is SGHVS and CDR2 FNYEAQ. V lost 1 base, J lost 2 bases, and 5 bases stayed unmatched. The CDR3 spans 15 residues.

The rearrangement links TRBV5-1 to TRBJ2-6; TRBD2 is a possible D gene (5 bases). The CDR3 has 19 amino acids. Trimming shortened V by 4 bases and J by 0 bases, and 20 bases separated the two germline ends. CDR1 and CDR2 from the germline V gene are SGHRS and YFSETQ. For the CDR3, the DNA is TGCGCCAGCAGCCCCATACCTCTTGCGGGCCTCTCTGGGGCCAACGTCCTGACTTTC. Amino acids: CASSPIPLAGLSGANVLTF.

The chain couples TRBV19 to TRBJ1-4, with 9 bases that match TRBD1. The germline gives CDR1 LNHDA, CDR2 SQIVND (reference sequence). Germline trimming cut 4 bases from V and 7 bases from J; bases unmatched to any gene: 4. CDR3 length: 14 residues. The CDR3 here is CASSKGQGGEKLFF. DNA of the CDR3: TGTGCCAGTAGTAAGGGACAGGGTGGTGAAAAACTGTTTTTT.

V gene TRBV5-1 combines with J gene TRBJ2-1; a possible D gene is TRBD2 (5 bases). CDR3 size: 15 residues. Germline V lookup: CDR1 SGHRS, CDR2 YFSETQ. V shed 0 bases and J shed 6 bases, with 13 bases lying between them. CDR3 in amino acids: CASSLVFRGSNEQFF. In DNA, the CDR3 is TGCGCCAGCAGCTTGGTCTTCCGGGGTAGCAATGAGCAGTTCTTC. The full variable domain, its missing parts supplied by reference TRBV5-1 and TRBJ2-1, is KAGVTQTPRYLIKTRGQQVTLSCSPISGHRSVSWYQQTPGQGLQFLFEYFSETQRNKGNFPGRFSGRQFSNSRSEMNVSTLELGDSALYLCASSLVFRGSNEQFFGPGTRLTVL.

The V call is TRBV27, the J call TRBJ1-2; D might be TRBD1 (5 bases). This CDR3 region has 13 residues. Trimming pared 6 bases from V and 8 bases from J, leaving 16 bases between. Germline-derived CDR1 and CDR2 are MNHEY and SMNVEV (reference sequence). The DNA for the CDR3 is TGTGCCAGCAGCCCGATCGACAGTCACGGCTACACCTTC. This gives the protein CASSPIDSHGYTF.

Points on this clone: At one boundary the junction diverges from the germline segment, which might be a read error. V is TRBV5-1 and J is TRBJ2-1; TRBD1 is a possible D gene (6 bases). The CDR3 totals 15 residues. Germline V CDR1 and CDR2: SGHRS, YFSETQ. The CDR3 spells CASSLGAGVYNEQFF. CDR3 nucleotide sequence: TGCGCCAGCAGTTTGGGAGCAGGGGTTTACAATGAGCAGTTCTTC.

The rearrangement links TRBV18 to TRBJ2-7, with D maybe TRBD1 (6 bases). Germline CDR1 is KGHSH and CDR2 is LQKENI. The V gene lost 2 bases and the J gene lost 3 bases, with 8 bases spanning the gap. The CDR3 has 13 residues. The CDR3: CASSPSRGYEQYF. The CDR3 DNA follows: TGTGCCAGCTCACCATCCAGGGGCTACGAGCAGTACTTC. The full variable domain, in which reference TRBV18 and TRBJ2-7 provide the parts outside the CDR3, is NAGVMQNPRHLVRRRGQEARLRCSPMKGHSHVYWYRQLPEEGLKFMVYLQKENIIDESGMPKERFSAEFPKEGPSILRIQQVVRGDSAAYFCASSPSRGYEQYFGPGTRLTVT.

V usage is TRBV28 and J usage is TRBJ1-3; D is uncertain. CDR3 length: 15 amino acids. Trimming took 6 bases from V and 0 from J, leaving 12 bases between them. Germline lookup yields CDR1 MDHEN and CDR2 SYDVKM. CDR3 DNA sequence: TGTGCCAGCAGCTTACCGACTACCTCTGGAAACACCATATATTTT. Its protein is CASSLPTTSGNTIYF. Full variable domain (missing parts from reference TRBV28 and TRBJ1-3): DVKVTQSSRYLVKRTGEKVFLECVQDMDHENMFWYRQDPGLGLRLIYFSYDVKMKEKGDIPEGYSVSREKKERFSLILESASTNQTSMYLCASSLPTTSGNTIYFGEGSWLTVV.

This chain joins TRBV4-1 and TRBJ1-5; the D is unclear. Trimming shortened V by 1 base and J by 2 bases, and 9 bases separated the two germline ends. Per germline, CDR1 MGHRA and CDR2 YSYEKL. The CDR3 sequence is 15 residues long. The CDR3 spells CASSQGGLGNQPQHF. The CDR3 nucleotides read TGCGCCAGCAGCCAAGGAGGGTTGGGCAATCAGCCCCAGCATTTT.

In regard to this clone: Other DNA sequences from this sample encode an identical CDR3 as well. The V call is TRBV18, the J call TRBJ2-3; 10 bases fit TRBD1. CDR3 length equals 14 residues. The V and J ends lost 6 bases and 4 bases, in that order; junction bases with no gene match: 4. Germline CDR1 reads KGHSH; CDR2 reads LQKENI. The CDR3 sequence: CASSPTGGADTQYF. Written as DNA, the CDR3 is TGTGCCAGCTCGCCGACAGGGGGCGCAGATACGCAGTATTTT. Full variable domain (remainder filled in from reference TRBV18 and TRBJ2-3): NAGVMQNPRHLVRRRGQEARLRCSPMKGHSHVYWYRQLPEEGLKFMVYLQKENIIDESGMPKERFSAEFPKEGPSILRIQQVVRGDSAAYFCASSPTGGADTQYFGPGTRLTVL.

As concerns this clone: At one boundary the junction diverges from the germline segment, which might be a read error. The V gene is TRBV5-1, the J gene TRBJ2-1; 7 bases are shared with TRBD2. The CDR3 length is 15 residues. The V gene's germline CDR1 is SGHRS and CDR2 YFSETQ. The CDR3 bases are TGCGCCAGCAGCCGGGACTATGACTCCGACAATGAGCAGTTCTTC. Translated: CASSRDYDSDNEQFF.